The entry below gives a single T cell receptor (beta chain) sequence along with its context. Additional DNA sequences in this sample encode the identical CDR3. In germline, CDR1 is SGHRS, CDR2 YFSETQ. Between the trimmed V and J ends, which lost 0 bases and 5 bases, there was a span of 8 bases. The CDR3 has 14 residues. This sample was included in a study of cytomegalovirus exposure and HLA in healthy donors. Vbeta (60) and Jbeta (13) primers were used in the PCR. Clones were read by immunoSEQ multiplex PCR, and TCRdb kept only the in-frame ones, dropping some. The data show about 240,000 clones, about 80% seen once.

The gene calls are TRBV5-1 and TRBJ1-4; D not resolved. The specimen was PBMCs. The clonotype was recovered from a woman aged 55-69 years in good health and CMV-seropositive. The CDR3 DNA sequence: TGCGCCAGCAGCTTGGACAGCTCCAATGAAAAACTGTTTTTT. It yields the protein CASSLDSSNEKLFF.